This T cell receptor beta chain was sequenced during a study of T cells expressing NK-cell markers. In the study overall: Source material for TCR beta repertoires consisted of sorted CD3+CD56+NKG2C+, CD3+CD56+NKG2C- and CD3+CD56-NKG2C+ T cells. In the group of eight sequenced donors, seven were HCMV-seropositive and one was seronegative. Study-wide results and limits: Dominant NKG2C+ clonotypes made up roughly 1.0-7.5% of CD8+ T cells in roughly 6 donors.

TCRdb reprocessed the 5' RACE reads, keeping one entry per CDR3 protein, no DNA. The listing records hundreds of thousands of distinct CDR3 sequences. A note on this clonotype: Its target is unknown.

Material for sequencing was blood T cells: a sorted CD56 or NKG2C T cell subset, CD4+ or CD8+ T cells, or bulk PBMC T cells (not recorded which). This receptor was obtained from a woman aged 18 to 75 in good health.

The CDR3 loop is CSARKSQNTGELFF. This chain uses TRBV20-1 with TRBJ2-2. This CDR3 spans 14 amino acids. CDR1 is DFQATT, CDR2 SNEGSKA, per germline (reference sequence).